This TCR beta chain is from a study of cytomegalovirus exposure and HLA in healthy donors. Notes on the study in general: A later analysis revealed that TCR association rates differed between HLA loci, peaking at DRB1 and bottoming out at HLA-C. Several top significant clusters appeared, in a later analysis, to be linked to common viral pathogens. TRBV6-2, TRBV6-3 and other indistinguishable V segments were excluded. Available immune exposure information covered CMV serostatus only.

Vbeta (60) and Jbeta (13) primers were used in the PCR. Assay used: immunoSEQ multiplex PCR; TCRdb lists only in-frame clones, some missing. The data contain 150,000 to 200,000 clones, roughly 85% of them singletons. A remark on this clone: Its antigen remains unidentified.

Trimming took off 5 bases at V and 2 bases at J, with 6 bases between the two ends. CDR1 and CDR2 from the germline V gene are PRHDT and FYEKMQ (reference sequence). The CDR3 consists of 12 residues. The clonotype originates from a man over 45 in good health and CMV-seropositive. The genes are TRBV13 and TRBJ1-1; possible D gene TRBD1, 5 bases. The material sequenced was PBMCs. For the CDR3, the DNA is TGTGCCAGCAGCGACAGTAACACTGAAGCTTTCTTT. Translation gives CASSDSNTEAFF.